These T cell receptor beta chains were read from a single sample in a study of blood T cell repertoires in COVID-19. Libraries were prepared by immunoSEQ multiplex PCR; TCRdb keeps only in-frame clonotypes and omits some of them. The profile covers hundreds of thousands of clones, with roughly nine tenths appearing a single time and 2.6% taken by the ten largest. The source material was PBMCs or T cells enriched from blood (not recorded which). Every receptor here comes from a man aged 55 to 70 who had recovered from COVID-19. Each CDR3 is given with its conserved first and last residue. A D gene is named only where the DNA matches it firmly. Not all rows give a size; the values are once, few, many and, for expanded clones, a class.

v_gene,d_gene,j_gene,abundance,CDR3aa,CDR3nt
TRBV7-9,-,TRBJ2-2,-,CASSPSGELFF,TGTGCCAGCTCCCCCTCTGGGGAGCTGTTTTTT
TRBV29-1,-,TRBJ2-3,-,CSVYTDTQYF,TGCAGTGTTTACACAGATACGCAGTATTTT
TRBV4-2,-,TRBJ2-6,few,CASSQSTGSGANVLTF,TGTGCCAGCAGCCAATCTACAGGCTCTGGGGCCAACGTCCTGACTTTC
TRBV6-5,-,TRBJ1-2,-,CASSTYRVHGYTF,TGTGCCAGCAGCACATACAGGGTTCACGGCTACACCTTC
TRBV7-9,TRBD1,TRBJ2-2,-,CASSWTTGASGELFF,TGTGCCAGCAGCTGGACGACAGGGGCCTCCGGGGAGCTGTTTTTT
TRBV9,-,TRBJ2-1,-,CASSVASSGNEQFF,TGTGCCAGCAGCGTAGCCTCTTCCGGCAATGAGCAGTTCTTC
TRBV6-5,TRBD1,TRBJ1-5,few,CASSRTGVSQPQHF,TGTGCCAGCAGCCGGACAGGGGTTAGTCAGCCCCAGCATTTT
TRBV30,TRBD2,TRBJ2-3,once,CAWGTSGRAPDTQYF,TGTGCCTGGGGTACTAGCGGGAGGGCCCCAGATACGCAGTATTTT
TRBV11-2,-,TRBJ2-7,-,CASSFGREIDEQYF,TGTGCCAGCAGCTTCGGACGGGAGATCGACGAGCAGTACTTC
TRBV5-1,TRBD1,TRBJ1-1,-,CASSNRDRGTEAFF,TGCGCCAGCAGCAACCGGGACAGGGGTACTGAAGCTTTCTTT
TRBV18,TRBD1,TRBJ1-4,-,CASSPGQGSEKLFF,TGTGCCAGCTCACCCGGACAGGGCAGTGAAAAACTGTTTTTT
TRBV7-9,TRBD2,TRBJ2-2,-,CASSPAGTMTGELFF,TGTGCCAGCAGCCCAGCCGGGACTATGACCGGGGAGCTGTTTTTT
TRBV5-1,TRBD2,TRBJ2-5,-,CASSLVPSGSLETQYF,TGCGCCAGCAGCTTGGTTCCTAGCGGGAGTTTGGAGACCCAGTACTTC
TRBV7-2,-,TRBJ1-5,-,CASSPLSAGVNQPQHF,TGTGCCAGCAGCCCCCTCTCGGCGGGCGTCAATCAGCCCCAGCATTTT
TRBV7-3,-,TRBJ2-2,-,CASSLAASRSTGELFF,TGTGCCAGCAGCTTAGCGGCTTCCCGAAGCACCGGGGAGCTGTTTTTT
TRBV11-2,-,TRBJ2-2,-,CASSLFRQGTGELFF,TGTGCCAGCAGCTTATTCCGGCAGGGGACCGGGGAGCTGTTTTTT
TRBV5-1,TRBD1,TRBJ1-4,-,CASSQGQGDNEKLFF,TGCGCCAGCAGCCAGGGACAGGGGGATAATGAAAAACTGTTTTTT
TRBV7-9,TRBD1,TRBJ2-2,-,CASSLKGQASAGELFF,TGTGCCAGCAGCTTAAAGGGACAGGCTTCTGCCGGGGAGCTGTTTTTT
TRBV9,-,TRBJ1-4,-,CASSVAGGGGEKLFF,TGTGCCAGCAGCGTAGCGGGGGGTGGAGGTGAAAAACTGTTTTTT
TRBV18,-,TRBJ2-5,-,CASSPATGQETQYF,TGTGCCAGCTCACCCGCGACAGGCCAAGAGACCCAGTACTTC
TRBV5-4,TRBD1,TRBJ1-2,-,CASSADRAGYGYTF,TGTGCCAGCAGCGCGGACAGGGCGGGCTATGGCTACACCTTC
TRBV27,-,TRBJ2-6,-,CASSLFPPALDSGANVLTF,TGTGCCAGCAGTTTATTTCCCCCAGCCCTAGACTCTGGGGCCAACGTCCTGACTTTC
TRBV2,-,TRBJ1-6,-,CASSPGGISPLHF,TGTGCCAGCAGCCCTGGGGGGATCTCACCCCTCCACTTT
TRBV19,TRBD1,TRBJ1-1,once,CASNRGRRTEAFF,TGTGCCAGTAACAGGGGGCGGCGGACTGAAGCTTTCTTT
TRBV9,-,TRBJ1-5,once,CASSVDGYSNQPQHF,TGTGCCAGCAGCGTAGACGGTTATAGCAATCAGCCCCAGCATTTT
TRBV7-9,-,TRBJ1-5,-,CASSLGGGGVSQPQHF,TGTGCCAGCAGCTTAGGGGGTGGCGGGGTGAGTCAGCCCCAGCATTTT
TRBV4-1,TRBD1,TRBJ1-2,few,CASSLRDREGGYTF,TGCGCCAGCAGCCTCCGAGACAGGGAAGGTGGCTACACCTTC
TRBV5-1,TRBD1,TRBJ1-1,few,CASSLLDRVRTEAFF,TGCGCCAGCAGCTTGTTAGACAGGGTAAGGACTGAAGCTTTCTTT
TRBV11-2,TRBD2,TRBJ2-7,-,CASSVGTSGFYEQYF,TGTGCCAGCAGCGTAGGGACTAGCGGCTTCTACGAGCAGTACTTC
TRBV7-3,TRBD1,TRBJ1-1,-,CASSLRQGSGAEAFF,TGTGCCAGCAGCTTGAGACAGGGGAGCGGGGCTGAAGCTTTCTTT
TRBV18,TRBD2,TRBJ2-3,-,CASSPGLAGTDTQYF,TGTGCCAGCTCACCGGGACTAGCGGGCACAGATACGCAGTATTTT
TRBV5-6,-,TRBJ1-2,-,CASSSTEYGYTF,TGTGCCAGCAGCTCTACCGAATATGGCTACACCTTC
TRBV30,-,TRBJ2-2,-,CAWTIGLRTGELFF,TGTGCCTGGACCATCGGGTTGCGCACCGGGGAGCTGTTTTTT
TRBV19,-,TRBJ2-7,-,CASNRALGTYEQYF,TGTGCCAGTAACAGGGCCCTCGGCACCTACGAGCAGTACTTC